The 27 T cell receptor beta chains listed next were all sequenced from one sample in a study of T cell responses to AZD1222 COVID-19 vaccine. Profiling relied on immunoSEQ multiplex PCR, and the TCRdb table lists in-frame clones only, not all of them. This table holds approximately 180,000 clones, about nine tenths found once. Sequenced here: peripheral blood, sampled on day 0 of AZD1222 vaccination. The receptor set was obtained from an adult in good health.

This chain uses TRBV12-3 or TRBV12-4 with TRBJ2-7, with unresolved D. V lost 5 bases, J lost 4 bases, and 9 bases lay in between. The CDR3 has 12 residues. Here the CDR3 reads CASSPGRYEQYF. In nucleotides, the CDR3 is TGTGCCAGCAGTCCTGGGCGGTACGAGCAGTACTTC.

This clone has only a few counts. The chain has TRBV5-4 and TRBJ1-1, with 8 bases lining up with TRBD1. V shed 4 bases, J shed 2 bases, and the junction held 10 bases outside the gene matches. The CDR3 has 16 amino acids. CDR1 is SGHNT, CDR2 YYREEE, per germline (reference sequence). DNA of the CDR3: TGTGCCAGCAGCCCCGGGACAGGACGGGGAAACACTGAAGCTTTCTTT. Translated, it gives CASSPGTGRGNTEAFF. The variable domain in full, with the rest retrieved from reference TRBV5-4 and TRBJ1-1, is ETGVTQSPTHLIKTRGQQVTLRCSSQSGHNTVSWYQQALGQGPQFIFQYYREEENGRGNFPPRFSGLQFPNYSSELNVNALELDDSALYLCASSPGTGRGNTEAFFGQGTRLTVV.

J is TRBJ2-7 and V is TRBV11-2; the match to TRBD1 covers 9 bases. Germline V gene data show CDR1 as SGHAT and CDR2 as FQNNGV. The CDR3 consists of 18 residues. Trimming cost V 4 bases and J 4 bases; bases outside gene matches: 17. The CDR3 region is CASSYSFPTGGRSYEQYF. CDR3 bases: TGTGCCAGCAGCTATAGCTTCCCGACAGGGGGACGTTCTTACGAGCAGTACTTC.

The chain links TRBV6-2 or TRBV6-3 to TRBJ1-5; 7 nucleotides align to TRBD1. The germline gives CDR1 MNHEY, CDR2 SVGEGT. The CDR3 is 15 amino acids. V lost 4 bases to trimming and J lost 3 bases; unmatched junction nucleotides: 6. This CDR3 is CASSSRRGHNQPQHF. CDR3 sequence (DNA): TGTGCCAGCAGTTCGCGAAGGGGGCACAATCAGCCCCAGCATTTT.

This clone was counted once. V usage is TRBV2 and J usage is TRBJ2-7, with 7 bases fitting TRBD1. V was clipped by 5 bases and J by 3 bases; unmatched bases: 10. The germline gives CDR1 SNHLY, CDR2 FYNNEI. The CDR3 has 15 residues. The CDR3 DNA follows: TGTGCCAGCAGTCCTCCTTTAAACAGGGGCTACGAGCAGTACTTC. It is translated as CASSPPLNRGYEQYF.

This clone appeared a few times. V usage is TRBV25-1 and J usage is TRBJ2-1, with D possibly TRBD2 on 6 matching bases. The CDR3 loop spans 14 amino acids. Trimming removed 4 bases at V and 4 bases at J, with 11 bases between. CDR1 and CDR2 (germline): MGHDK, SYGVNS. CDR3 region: CASSGVGTYNEQFF. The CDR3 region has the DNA TGTGCCAGCAGTGGGGTCGGGACTTACAATGAGCAGTTCTTC.

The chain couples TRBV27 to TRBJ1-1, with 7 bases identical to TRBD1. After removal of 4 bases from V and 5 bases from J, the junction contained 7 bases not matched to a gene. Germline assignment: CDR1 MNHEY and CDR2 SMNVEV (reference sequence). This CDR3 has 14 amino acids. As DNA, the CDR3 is TGTGCCAGCAGTTCACATGACAGGGTTACTGAAGCTTTCTTT. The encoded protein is CASSSHDRVTEAFF.

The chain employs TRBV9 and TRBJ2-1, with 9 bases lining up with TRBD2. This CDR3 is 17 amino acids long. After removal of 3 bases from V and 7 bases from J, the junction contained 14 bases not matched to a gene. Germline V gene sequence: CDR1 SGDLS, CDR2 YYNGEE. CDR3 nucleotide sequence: TGTGCCAGCAGCGGCGCCTGGGATAGCGGGGGTGGTAATGAGCAGTTCTTC. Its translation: CASSGAWDSGGGNEQFF.

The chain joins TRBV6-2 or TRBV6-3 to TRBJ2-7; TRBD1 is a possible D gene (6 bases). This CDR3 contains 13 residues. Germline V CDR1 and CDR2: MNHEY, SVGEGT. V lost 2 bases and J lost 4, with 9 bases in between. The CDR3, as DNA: TGTGCCAGCAGTTACAGCAGGGGATACGAGCAGTACTTC. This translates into CASSYSRGYEQYF.

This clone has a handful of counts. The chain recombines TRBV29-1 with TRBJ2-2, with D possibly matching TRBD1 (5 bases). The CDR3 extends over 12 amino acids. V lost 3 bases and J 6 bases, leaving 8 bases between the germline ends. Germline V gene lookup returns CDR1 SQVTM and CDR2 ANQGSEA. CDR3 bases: TGCAGCGTTGACAAGGGGTCCGGGGAGCTGTTTTTT. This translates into CSVDKGSGELFF.

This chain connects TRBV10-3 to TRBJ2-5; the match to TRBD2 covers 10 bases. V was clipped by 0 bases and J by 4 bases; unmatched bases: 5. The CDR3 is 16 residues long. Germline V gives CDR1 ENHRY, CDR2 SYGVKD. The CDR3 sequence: CAISESERGGGETQYF. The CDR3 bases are TGTGCCATCAGTGAGTCTGAGCGGGGGGGCGGAGAGACCCAGTACTTC.

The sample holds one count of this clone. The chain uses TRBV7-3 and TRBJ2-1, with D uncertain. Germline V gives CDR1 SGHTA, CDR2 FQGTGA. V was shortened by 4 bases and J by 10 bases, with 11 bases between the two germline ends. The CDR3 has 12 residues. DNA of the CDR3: TGTGCCAGCAGCTCAGCCTCTAGAGAGCAGTTCTTC. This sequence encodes CASSSASREQFF.

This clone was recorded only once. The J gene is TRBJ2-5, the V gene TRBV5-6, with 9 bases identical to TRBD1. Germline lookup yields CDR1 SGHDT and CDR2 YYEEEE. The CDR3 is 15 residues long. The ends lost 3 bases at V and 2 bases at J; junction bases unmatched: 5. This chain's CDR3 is CASSWGGQGQETQYF. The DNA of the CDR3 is TGTGCCAGCAGCTGGGGGGGACAGGGACAAGAGACCCAGTACTTC.

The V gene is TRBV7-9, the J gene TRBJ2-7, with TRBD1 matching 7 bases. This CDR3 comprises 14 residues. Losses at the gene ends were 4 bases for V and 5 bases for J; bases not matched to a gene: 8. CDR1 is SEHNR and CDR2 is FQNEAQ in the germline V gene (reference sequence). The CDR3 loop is CASSSSQGRDEQYF. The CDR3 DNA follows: TGTGCCAGCAGCTCCTCACAGGGGCGGGACGAGCAGTACTTC.

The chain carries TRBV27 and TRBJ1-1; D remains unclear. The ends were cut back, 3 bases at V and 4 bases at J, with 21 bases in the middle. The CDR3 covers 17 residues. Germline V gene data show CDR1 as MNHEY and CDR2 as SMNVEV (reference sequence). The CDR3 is CASSFIDGLNSGTEAFF. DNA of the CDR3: TGTGCCAGCAGTTTTATTGATGGCCTAAACAGTGGCACTGAAGCTTTCTTT.

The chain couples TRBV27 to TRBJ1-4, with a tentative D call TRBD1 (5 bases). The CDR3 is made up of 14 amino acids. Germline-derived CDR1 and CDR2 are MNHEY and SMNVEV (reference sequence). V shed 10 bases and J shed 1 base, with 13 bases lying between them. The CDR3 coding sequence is TGTGCCACCGGCGGGGGGTTAACTAATGAAAAACTGTTTTTT. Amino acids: CATGGGLTNEKLFF.

In DNA form, the CDR3 reads TGTGCCAGCAGCTCGATGGGGCAGGCGGGTTCTGGAAACACCATATATTTT. Protein sequence: CASSSMGQAGSGNTIYF. The rearrangement joins TRBV7-2 to TRBJ1-3; TRBD1 might be the D (5 bases). Trimming stripped 4 bases from V and 1 base from J, with 17 bases between. CDR1 is SGHTA and CDR2 is FQGNSA in the germline V gene. CDR3 length equals 17 residues.

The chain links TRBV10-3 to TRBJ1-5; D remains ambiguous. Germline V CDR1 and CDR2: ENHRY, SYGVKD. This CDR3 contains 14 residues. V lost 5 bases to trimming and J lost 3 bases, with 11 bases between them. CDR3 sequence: CAISMEADNQPQHF. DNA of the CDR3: TGTGCCATCAGTATGGAGGCCGACAATCAGCCCCAGCATTTT.

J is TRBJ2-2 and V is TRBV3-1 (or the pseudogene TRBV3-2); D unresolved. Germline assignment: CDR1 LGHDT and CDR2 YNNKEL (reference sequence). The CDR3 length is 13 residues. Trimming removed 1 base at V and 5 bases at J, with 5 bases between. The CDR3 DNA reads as TGTGCCAGCAGCCAAGCGCCTACCGGGGAGCTGTTTTTT. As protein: CASSQAPTGELFF.

The CDR3 DNA follows: TGTGCCAGCAGCCCTCGGGGCGTCTCTAACTATGGCTACACCTTC. It translates to CASSPRGVSNYGYTF. V and J are TRBV5-4 and TRBJ1-2; D might be TRBD1 (5 bases). The CDR3 runs 15 residues. Germline CDR1 reads SGHNT; CDR2 reads YYREEE (reference sequence). V lost 4 bases and J 0 bases, leaving 13 bases between the germline ends.

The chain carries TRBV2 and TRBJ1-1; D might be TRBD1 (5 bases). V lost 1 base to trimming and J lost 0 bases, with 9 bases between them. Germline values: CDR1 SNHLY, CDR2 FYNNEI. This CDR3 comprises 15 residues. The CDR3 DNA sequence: TGTGCCAGCAGTGAAGACGAGGGACTGAACACTGAAGCTTTCTTT. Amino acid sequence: CASSEDEGLNTEAFF. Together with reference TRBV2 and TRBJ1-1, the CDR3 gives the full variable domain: EPEVTQTPSHQVTQMGQEVILRCVPISNHLYFYWYRQILGQKVEFLVSFYNNEISEKSEIFDDQFSVERPDGSNFTLKIRSTKLEDSAMYFCASSEDEGLNTEAFFGQGTRLTVV.

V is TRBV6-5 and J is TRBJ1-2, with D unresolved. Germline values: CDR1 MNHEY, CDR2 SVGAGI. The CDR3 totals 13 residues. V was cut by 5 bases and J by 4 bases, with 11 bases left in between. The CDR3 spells CASSLQELYGYTF. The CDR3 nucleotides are TGTGCCAGCAGTCTACAAGAACTCTATGGCTACACCTTC.

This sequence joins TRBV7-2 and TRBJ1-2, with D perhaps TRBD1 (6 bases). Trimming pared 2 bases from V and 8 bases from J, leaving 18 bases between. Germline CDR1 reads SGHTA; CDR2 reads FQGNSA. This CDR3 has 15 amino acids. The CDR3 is CASSLSPAGAKGYTF. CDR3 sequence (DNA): TGTGCCAGCAGCTTAAGTCCCGCGGGGGCCAAAGGCTACACCTTC.

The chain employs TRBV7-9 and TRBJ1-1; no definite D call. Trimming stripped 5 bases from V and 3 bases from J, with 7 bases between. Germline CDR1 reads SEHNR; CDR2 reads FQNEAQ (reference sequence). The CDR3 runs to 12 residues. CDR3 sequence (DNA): TGTGCCAGCAGCCCCGGTTACACTGAAGCTTTCTTT. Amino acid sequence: CASSPGYTEAFF.

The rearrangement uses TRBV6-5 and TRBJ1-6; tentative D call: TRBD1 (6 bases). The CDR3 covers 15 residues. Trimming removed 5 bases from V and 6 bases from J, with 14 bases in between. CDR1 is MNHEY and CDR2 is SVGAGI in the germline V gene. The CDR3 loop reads CASSTRGQINSPLHF. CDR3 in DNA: TGTGCCAGCAGTACCCGTGGACAGATTAATTCACCCCTCCACTTT.

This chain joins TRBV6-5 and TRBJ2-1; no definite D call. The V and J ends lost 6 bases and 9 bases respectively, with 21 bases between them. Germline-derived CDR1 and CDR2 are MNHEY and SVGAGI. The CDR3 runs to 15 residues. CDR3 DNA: TGTGCCAGCAGCCACTTACCTCTCGACACGGGTGAGCAGTTCTTC. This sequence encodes CASSHLPLDTGEQFF.

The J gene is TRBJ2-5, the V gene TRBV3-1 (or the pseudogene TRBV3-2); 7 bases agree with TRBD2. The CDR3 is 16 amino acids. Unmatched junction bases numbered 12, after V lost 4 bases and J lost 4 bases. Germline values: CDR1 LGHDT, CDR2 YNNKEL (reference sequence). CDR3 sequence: CASSPKRGGIVETQYF. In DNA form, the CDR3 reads TGTGCCAGCAGCCCAAAAAGGGGAGGGATAGTAGAGACCCAGTACTTC.